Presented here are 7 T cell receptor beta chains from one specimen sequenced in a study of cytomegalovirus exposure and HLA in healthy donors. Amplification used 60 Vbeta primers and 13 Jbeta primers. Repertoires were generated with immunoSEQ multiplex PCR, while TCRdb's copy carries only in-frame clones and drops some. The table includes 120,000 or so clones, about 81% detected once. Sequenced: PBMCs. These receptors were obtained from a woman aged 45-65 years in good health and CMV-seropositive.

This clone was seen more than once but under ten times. The CDR3 DNA sequence: TGTGCCAGCAGCATGGACAGTGGAGCTTTCTTT. Its translation is CASSMDSGAFF. The chain employs TRBV6-1 and TRBJ1-1; TRBD1 might be the D (6 bases). The germline gives CDR1 MNHNS, CDR2 SASEGT. The CDR3 is 11 amino acids. Trimming pared 6 bases from V and 10 bases from J, leaving 12 bases between.

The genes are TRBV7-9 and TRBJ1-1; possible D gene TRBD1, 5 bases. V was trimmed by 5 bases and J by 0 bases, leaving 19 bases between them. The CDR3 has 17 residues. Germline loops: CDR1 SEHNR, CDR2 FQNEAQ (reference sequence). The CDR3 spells CASSPRRQTVLNTEAFF. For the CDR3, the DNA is TGTGCCAGCAGCCCTCGAAGGCAGACAGTTTTGAACACTGAAGCTTTCTTT.

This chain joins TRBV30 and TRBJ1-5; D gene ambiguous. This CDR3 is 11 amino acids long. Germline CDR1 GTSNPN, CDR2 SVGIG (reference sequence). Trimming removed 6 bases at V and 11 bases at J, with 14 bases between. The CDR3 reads CACREGLAQHF. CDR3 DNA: TGTGCCTGTCGGGAAGGGCTGGCCCAGCATTTT.

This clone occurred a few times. CDR3 sequence: CAWSPHWTGSADTQYF. CDR3 DNA sequence: TGTGCCTGGAGTCCCCACTGGACAGGGTCGGCAGATACGCAGTATTTT. The chain recombines TRBV30 with TRBJ2-3; 8 bases fit TRBD1. From germline, CDR1 is GTSNPN and CDR2 SVGIG (reference sequence). Germline trimming cut 2 bases from V and 4 bases from J; bases unmatched to any gene: 11. This CDR3 is built from 16 residues. The variable domain in full, with the rest retrieved from reference TRBV30 and TRBJ2-3, is SQTIHQWPATLVQPVGSPLSLECTVEGTSNPNLYWYRQAAGRGLQLLFYSVGIGQISSEVPQNLSASRPQDRQFILSSKKLLLSDSGFYLCAWSPHWTGSADTQYFGPGTRLTVL.

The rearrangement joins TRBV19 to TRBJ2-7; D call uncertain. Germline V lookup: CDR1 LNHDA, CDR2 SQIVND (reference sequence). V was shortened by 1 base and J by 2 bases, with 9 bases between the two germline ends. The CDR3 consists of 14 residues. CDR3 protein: CASSIVQSTYEQYF. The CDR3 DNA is TGTGCCAGTAGTATAGTGCAGTCCACCTACGAGCAGTACTTC.

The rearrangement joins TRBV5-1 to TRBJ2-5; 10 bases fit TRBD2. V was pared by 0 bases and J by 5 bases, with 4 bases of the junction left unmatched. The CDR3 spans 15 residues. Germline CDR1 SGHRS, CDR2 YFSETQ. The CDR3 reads CASSLASGGGETQYF. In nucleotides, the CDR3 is TGCGCCAGCAGCTTGGCTAGCGGGGGAGGCGAGACCCAGTACTTC.

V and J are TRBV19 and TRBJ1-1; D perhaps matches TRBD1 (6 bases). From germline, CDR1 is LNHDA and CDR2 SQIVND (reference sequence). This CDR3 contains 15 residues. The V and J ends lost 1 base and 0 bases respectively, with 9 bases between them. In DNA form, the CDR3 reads TGTGCCAGTAGTATAGTCCAGGGGATGAACACTGAAGCTTTCTTT. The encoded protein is CASSIVQGMNTEAFF.